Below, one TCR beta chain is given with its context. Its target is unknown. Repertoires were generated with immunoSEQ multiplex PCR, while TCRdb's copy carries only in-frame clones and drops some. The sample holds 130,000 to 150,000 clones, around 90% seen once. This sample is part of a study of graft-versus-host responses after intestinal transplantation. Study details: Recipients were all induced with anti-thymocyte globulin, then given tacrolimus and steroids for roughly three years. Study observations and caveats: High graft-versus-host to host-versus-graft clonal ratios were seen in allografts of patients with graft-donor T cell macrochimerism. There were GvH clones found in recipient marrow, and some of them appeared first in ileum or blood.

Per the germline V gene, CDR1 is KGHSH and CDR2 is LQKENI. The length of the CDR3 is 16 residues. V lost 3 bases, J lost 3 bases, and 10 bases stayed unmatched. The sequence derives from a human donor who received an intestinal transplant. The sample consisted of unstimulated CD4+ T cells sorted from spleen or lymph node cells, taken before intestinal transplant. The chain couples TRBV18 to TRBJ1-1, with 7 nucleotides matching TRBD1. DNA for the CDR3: TGTGCCAGCTCACCCAGACAGGGAAGAGGGGACACTGAAGCTTTCTTT. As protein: CASSPRQGRGDTEAFF.